The entry below gives a single TCR beta chain sequence along with its context. Its antigen is currently unknown. CDR1 and CDR2 (germline): MNHEY, SMNVEV (reference sequence). Trimming left V 4 bases short and J 2 bases short, with 11 bases between. CDR3 size: 14 residues. The sample comes from a study of cytotoxic CD8 clonotypes in ibrutinib-treated CLL. The study's findings and limits: Treatment left the uncommon public clonotypes either contracted or stable in frequency. Whereas clonality rose at ibrutinib response, it declined toward baseline at progression.

Repertoires were generated with immunoSEQ multiplex PCR, while TCRdb's copy carries only in-frame clones and drops some. The sample comprises under 150,000 clones, more than 70% of which are singletons, and roughly 7.6% rests with the top ten. Specimen: PBMCs, collected after 36 months of ibrutinib treatment. The V gene is TRBV27, the J gene TRBJ1-1; possibly TRBD1 for D (6 bases). The sequence derives from a human donor with chronic lymphocytic leukemia. CDR3 sequence: CASSSTGKNTEAFF. CDR3 nucleotides: TGTGCCAGCAGTTCCACAGGGAAAAACACTGAAGCTTTCTTT.